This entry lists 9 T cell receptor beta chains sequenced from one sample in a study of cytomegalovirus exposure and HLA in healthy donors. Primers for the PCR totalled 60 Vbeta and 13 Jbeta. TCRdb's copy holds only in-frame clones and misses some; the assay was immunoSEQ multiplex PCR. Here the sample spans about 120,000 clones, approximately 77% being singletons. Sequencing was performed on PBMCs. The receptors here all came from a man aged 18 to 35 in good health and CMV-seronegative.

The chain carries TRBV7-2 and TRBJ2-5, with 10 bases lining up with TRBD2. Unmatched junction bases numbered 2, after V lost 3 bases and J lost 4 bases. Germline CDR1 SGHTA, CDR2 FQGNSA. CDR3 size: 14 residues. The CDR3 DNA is TGTGCCAGCAGCTTTAGCGGGGGGCCAGAGACCCAGTACTTC. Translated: CASSFSGGPETQYF. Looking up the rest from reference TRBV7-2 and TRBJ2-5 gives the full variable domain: GAGVSQSPSNKVTEKGKDVELRCDPISGHTALYWYRQSLGQGLEFLIYFQGNSAPDKSGLPSDRFSAERTGGSVSTLTIQRTQQEDSAVYLCASSFSGGPETQYFGPGTRLLVL.

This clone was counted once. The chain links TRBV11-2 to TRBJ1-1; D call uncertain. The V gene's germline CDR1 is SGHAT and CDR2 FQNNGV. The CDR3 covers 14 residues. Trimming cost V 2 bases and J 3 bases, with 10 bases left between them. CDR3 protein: CASSLSYPDTEAFF. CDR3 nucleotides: TGTGCCAGCAGCTTATCTTATCCGGACACTGAAGCTTTCTTT. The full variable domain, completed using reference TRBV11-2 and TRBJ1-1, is EAGVAQSPRYKIIEKRQSVAFWCNPISGHATLYWYQQILGQGPKLLIQFQNNGVVDDSQLPKDRFSAERLKGVDSTLKIQPAKLEDSAVYLCASSLSYPDTEAFFGQGTRLTVV.

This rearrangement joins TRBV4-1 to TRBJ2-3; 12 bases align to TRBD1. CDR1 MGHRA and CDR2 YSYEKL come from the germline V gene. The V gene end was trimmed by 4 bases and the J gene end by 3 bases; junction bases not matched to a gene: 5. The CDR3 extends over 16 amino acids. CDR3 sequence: CASSRQGQGATDTQYF. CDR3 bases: TGCGCCAGCAGCCGACAGGGACAGGGGGCTACAGATACGCAGTATTTT.

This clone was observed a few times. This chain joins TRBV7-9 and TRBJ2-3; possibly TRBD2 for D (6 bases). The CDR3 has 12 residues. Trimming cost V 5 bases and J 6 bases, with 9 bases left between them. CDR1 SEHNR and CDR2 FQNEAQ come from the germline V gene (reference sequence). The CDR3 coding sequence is TGTGCCAGCAGCCCGGCGGGGGATACGCAGTATTTT. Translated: CASSPAGDTQYF.

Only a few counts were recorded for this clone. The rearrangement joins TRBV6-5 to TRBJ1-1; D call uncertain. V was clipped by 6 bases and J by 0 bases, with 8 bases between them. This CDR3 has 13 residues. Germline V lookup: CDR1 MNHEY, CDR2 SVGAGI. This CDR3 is CASSRDLNTEAFF. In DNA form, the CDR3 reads TGTGCCAGCAGCCGCGACTTGAACACTGAAGCTTTCTTT.

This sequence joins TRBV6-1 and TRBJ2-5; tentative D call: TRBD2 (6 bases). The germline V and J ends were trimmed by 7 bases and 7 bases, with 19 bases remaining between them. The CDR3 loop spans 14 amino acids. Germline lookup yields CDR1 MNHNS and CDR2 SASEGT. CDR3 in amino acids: CASTPTQLGGTQYF. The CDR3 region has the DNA TGTGCCAGCACTCCGACACAGCTGGGAGGGACCCAGTACTTC.

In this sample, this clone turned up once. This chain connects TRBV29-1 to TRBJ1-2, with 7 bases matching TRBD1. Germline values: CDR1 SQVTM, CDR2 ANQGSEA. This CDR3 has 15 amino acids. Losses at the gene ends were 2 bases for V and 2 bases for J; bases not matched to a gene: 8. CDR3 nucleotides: TGCAGCGTTGAACAAAGGACAGGAACGAACTATGGCTACACCTTC. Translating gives CSVEQRTGTNYGYTF.

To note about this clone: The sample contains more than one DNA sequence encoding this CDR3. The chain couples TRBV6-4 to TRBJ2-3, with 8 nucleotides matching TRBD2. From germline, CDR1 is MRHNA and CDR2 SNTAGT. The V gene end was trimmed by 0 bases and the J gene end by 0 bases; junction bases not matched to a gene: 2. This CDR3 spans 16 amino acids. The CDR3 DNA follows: TGTGCCAGCAGTGACTCGGCGGGGGGCAGCACAGATACGCAGTATTTT. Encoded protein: CASSDSAGGSTDTQYF.

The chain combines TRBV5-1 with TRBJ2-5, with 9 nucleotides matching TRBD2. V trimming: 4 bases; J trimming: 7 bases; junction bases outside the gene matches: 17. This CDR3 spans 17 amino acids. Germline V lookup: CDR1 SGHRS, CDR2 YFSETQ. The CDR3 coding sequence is TGCGCCAGCAGCCCCGGTACTAGCGGGCCTACCTGGGTGACCCAGTACTTC. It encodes CASSPGTSGPTWVTQYF.